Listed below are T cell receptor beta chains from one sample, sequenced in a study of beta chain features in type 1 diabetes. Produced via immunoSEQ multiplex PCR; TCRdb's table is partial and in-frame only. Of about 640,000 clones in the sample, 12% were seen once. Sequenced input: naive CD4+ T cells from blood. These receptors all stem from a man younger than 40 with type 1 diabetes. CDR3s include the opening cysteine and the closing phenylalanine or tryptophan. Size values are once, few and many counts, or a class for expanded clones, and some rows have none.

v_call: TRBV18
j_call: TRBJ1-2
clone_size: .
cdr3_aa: CASSPADGINYGYTF

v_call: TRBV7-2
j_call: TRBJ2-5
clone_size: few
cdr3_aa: CASSSPPGGAGETQYF

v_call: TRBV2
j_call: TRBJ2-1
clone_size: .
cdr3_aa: CASKDREPYNEQFF

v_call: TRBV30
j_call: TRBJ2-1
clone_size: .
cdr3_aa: CAWSEYMGAYNEQFF

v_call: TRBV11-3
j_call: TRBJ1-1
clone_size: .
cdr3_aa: CASSLVTVNTEAFF

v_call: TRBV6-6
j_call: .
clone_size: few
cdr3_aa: CASSYSRETQYF

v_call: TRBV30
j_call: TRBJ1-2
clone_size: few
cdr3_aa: CAWTGGPYGYTF

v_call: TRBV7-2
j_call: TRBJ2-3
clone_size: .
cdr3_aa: CASSSIPSGGVSTDTQYF

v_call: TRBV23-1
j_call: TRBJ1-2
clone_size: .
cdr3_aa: CASPQGGGYTF

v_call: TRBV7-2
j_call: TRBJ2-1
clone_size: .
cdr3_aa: CASRDGRGLWDEQFF

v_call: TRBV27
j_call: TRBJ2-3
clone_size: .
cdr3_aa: CASSLVGGSRATDTQYF

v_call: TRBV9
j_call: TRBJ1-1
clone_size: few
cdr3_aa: CASKKQSSTEAFF

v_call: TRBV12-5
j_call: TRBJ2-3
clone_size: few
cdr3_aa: CASGSGLSTDTQYF

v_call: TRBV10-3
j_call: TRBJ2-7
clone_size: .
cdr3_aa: CAIGTVTYEQYF

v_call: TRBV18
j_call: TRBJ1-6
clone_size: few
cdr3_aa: CASSPPHGNSPLHF

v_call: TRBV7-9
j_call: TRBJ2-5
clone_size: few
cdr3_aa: CASSLLDREETQYF

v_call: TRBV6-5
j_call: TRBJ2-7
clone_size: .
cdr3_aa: CASSYGQGLGEQYF

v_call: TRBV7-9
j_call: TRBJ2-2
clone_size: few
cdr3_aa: CASSFSGNTGELFF

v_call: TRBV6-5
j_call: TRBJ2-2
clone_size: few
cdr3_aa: CGTSGFNTGELFF